Below, one T cell receptor beta chain is given with its context. Its specificity is unknown. The sample originates from a study of T cell responses to AZD1222 COVID-19 vaccine. General observations from the study: Clonal diversity may have been underestimated, and the donors were mostly white British, with more females than males.

Repertoires were generated with immunoSEQ multiplex PCR, while TCRdb's copy carries only in-frame clones and drops some. Of about 99,000 clones in the sample, around nine tenths were seen once. The input for sequencing was peripheral blood, taken 28 days after the second dose of the MenACWY control vaccine. This TCR derives from an adult who received the MenACWY meningococcal vaccine as a control.

The CDR3 loop is CASSGAGGPLYNEQFF. The CDR3 nucleotides are TGTGCCAGCAGTGGAGCGGGGGGGCCGCTCTACAATGAGCAGTTCTTC. The chain links TRBV9 to TRBJ2-1, with 10 nucleotides matching TRBD2. Germline loops: CDR1 SGDLS, CDR2 YYNGEE. This CDR3 has 16 residues. V was clipped by 5 bases and J by 3 bases; unmatched bases: 8.